This T cell receptor (beta chain) was profiled in a study of shared clonotypes between healthy human individuals (TCRdb year 2020). With regard to the full study: The cohort included three men and a couple of women between 18 and 49 years of age. For each donor, three plates each were used for CD4 naive and CD4 memory, two plates were used for CD8 naive, and one plate was used for CD8 memory. The study deeply sequenced blood TCR repertoires of about five healthy adults to estimate repertoire size and the extent of clonotype sharing between individuals. Each donor's leukapheresis produced roughly between about 0.9 and 9.5 billion PBMCs. To increase sequencing depth and limit assay-specific biases, different laboratories used diverse techniques to prepare libraries and sequence TCR repertoires. Study-wide conclusions, independent of this receptor: Higher generation probabilities were observed for clonotypes shared by all four sorted-subset donors than for non-shared clonotypes. Rarefaction of sorted-subset datasets indicated incomplete sequencing despite the large sequencing depth. Based on pairwise subsampling, the degree of clonotype sharing among donors was expected to be affected by sequencing depth. Sharing across a handful of donors was observed for approximately 5% of naive CD4, about 3.2% of naive CD8, 2% to 2.5% of memory CD4, and approximately 0.41% of memory CD8 clonotypes. Because the study included only a small number of donors, the genetic and exposure-history diversity represented was limited. Naive subsets generally had larger estimated clonotype richness than memory subsets. Sampling was restricted to blood, and TCR repertoires in tissues likely differ from the TCR repertoires found in blood.

Turning to this clone: Which antigen it targets is not known. Per-base qualities were not stored, and no clone one base away is much larger.

CD8 naive samples were CD45RO-negative cells positively selected for CCR7, giving a CD45RA+CCR7+ population that excluded TemRA cells. The donors were healthy, HIV-negative adults who had no recently reported acute infections or vaccinations. All donors were Caucasian adults living in Nashville, Tennessee, USA. Blood was obtained by leukapheresis, after which PBMCs were separated by Ficoll-Histopaque density gradient centrifugation and cryopreserved in liquid nitrogen vapor phase. Purity and quantity of every magnetically sorted T cell population were checked by analytical flow cytometry. Each sorted fraction had its genomic DNA isolated and then quantified by UV absorbance on a Nanodrop 2000c. TCR CDR3 regions were amplified from genomic DNA by multiplex PCR using the deep immunoSEQ assay. For each cell subset, the extracted genomic DNA was distributed evenly across all wells of several immunoSEQ 96-well plates, and each plate served as one replicate. Each replicate PCR for sorted subsets received 200 ng genomic DNA, equal to tens of thousands of T cell genomes. Purified libraries were quantified with a Qubit 3.0 fluorometer, sized on a Bioanalyzer 2100, and re-quantified with the KAPA Library Quantification kit. Every immunoSEQ 96-well plate was sequenced on a dedicated single-read 150-cycle Illumina NextSeq 550 flow cell. The published analysis was carried out like this. The immunoSEQ output contained only junctional sequences without quality scores, so filtering could not match that applied to full-length reads. Sequences were annotated with PyIR, a Python wrapper for IgBLAST v1.9, and V/J genes and CDR3 were assigned using IMGT germline references. Reads were removed for weak V/J assignments (E-value above 1e-6), missing CDR3, stop codons, out-of-frame junctions, or ambiguous translated residues. A V3J clonotype was defined by an identical inferred V gene, J gene, and CDR3 amino acid sequence. To compute the percentage overlap between repertoires, the number of shared unique clonotypes was divided by the size of the smaller repertoire. Three approaches were used to assess repertoire richness: RTK rarefaction, the Chao1 estimator, and Recon v2.1 estimates of unobserved clonotypes. Generation probabilities were computed with OLGA for all TCRbeta clonotypes obtained by the gDNA method from a handful of donors. The immuneACCESS repertoire file appears here via TCRdb, limited to in-frame rearrangements. These files lack a portion of the clones; in checked studies, under half of the deficit traces to unresolved V genes, and the cause of the others is not known. V and J calls and clone size are copied from that table; D and trimming were computed from the DNA. Here the sample has fewer than 800,000 clones; about 91% occur a single time. The ten largest account for approximately 25% of the sample.

This TCR derives from a man aged 25-45 years in good health. Input material: naive CD8+ T cells sorted from blood. The label giving this sample's cell subset or site can be read as: CD45RA+CCR7+.

The CDR3 has the sequence CASSLAVAGELFF. The DNA reads as follows: TGTGCCAGCAGCTTAGCGGTCGCCGGGGAGCTGTTTTTT. The rearrangement joined TRBV11-2 to TRBJ2-2, with the identity of the D gene unclear. Counted from cysteine to phenylalanine, this CDR3 has 13 amino acids. The kept DNA is CDR3 alone, 39 bases in frame from the first base. Deletion took 1 base off V and 6 bases off J, with a span of 6 bases between the germline ends. The germline V gene supplies CDR1 SGHAT and CDR2 FQNNGV.